This TCR beta chain derives from a study of blood T cell repertoires in COVID-19 (dated by TCRdb to the early 2020s). Regarding the research as a whole: Samples covering the acute and convalescent phases of COVID-19 were provided by collaborators in the United States, Italy and Spain. A freely available public database, intended as a resource for researchers studying the immune response to SARS-CoV-2, is where the repertoires were released. The dataset comprised deeply sampled blood TCRbeta repertoires from subjects exposed to, actively infected with, or recovered from COVID-19. The material from the prospective study consisted of cDNA or gDNA derived from T cells, B-cell-depleted T cells, or PBMCs. Sample metadata almost always included a de-identified subject ID, COVID-19 status, age in years and sex. Samples came from the ongoing ImmuneRACE study (first 160 participants) plus 1,254 subjects from 6 global collaborators. Where available, HLA class I and class II types were taken from metadata supplied by the sample provider and were not determined by assay-based typing.

V gives up 4 bases and J gives up 7 bases, and the segment between their germline ends measures 11 bases. The CDR3 measures 12 amino acids from cysteine to phenylalanine. The retained sequence is limited to the CDR3, 36 bases, with the frame set at the first base. The germline V gene provides CDR1 MNHEY and CDR2 SVGEGT. The full study reports these points: Clinical and demographic metadata were provided uncurated, with the amount varying by source and participant.

The immunoSEQ Assay, a bias-controlled multiplex PCR, was used to amplify TCRbeta CDR3 regions from genomic DNA. As for the original processing: Nucleated cell counts per sample were estimated from amplification of reference gene primers within the assay. To quantify the absolute abundance of each unique TCRbeta CDR3 rearrangement, sequence reads were collapsed and filtered. Productive Simpson clonality was computed per sample as the square root of Simpson's diversity index over productive rearrangements. Held by TCRdb, this immuneACCESS table contains in-frame sequences only and omits some clones. Under half of the omission traces to an unresolved V gene where checked; the cause of the rest is unknown. Clonal size and the V and J genes are those of that table, whereas D and trimming came from the DNA. The sample table holds over 50,000 clones, of which 85% were seen once. The ten most abundant clones make up around 9.6% of the sample.

To note about this clone: Its antigen is not yet known. The record has no base qualities; no much larger clone is one base away.

Whole blood was collected in K2EDTA tubes by collaborating institutions according to the institutions' own protocols. For TCRbeta analysis, collaborator samples were shipped as frozen whole blood, as isolated PBMCs, or as DNA extracted from either sample type. This TCR derives from a human donor in a cohort sampled during active COVID-19. Source material: peripheral blood. The sequence is built from TRBV6-2 or TRBV6-3 and TRBJ2-7; no confident D gene assignment can be made. CDR3 protein: CASSLTSREQYF. The nucleotide sequence is TGTGCCAGCAGTTTAACTTCGAGGGAGCAGTACTTC.